A selection of T cell receptor beta chains follows, all from one sample in a study of blood T cell repertoires in COVID-19. Here immunoSEQ multiplex PCR was the method, and the copy in TCRdb shows in-frame clones only, minus some. The sample carries 310,000 or so clones, approximately 93% recorded once. Input material: peripheral blood. Source of these receptors: a woman in her 30s with COVID-19, enrolled during active disease. Each CDR3 is given with its conserved first and last residue. The order of the fields is V gene, clone size, J gene, D gene, CDR3 DNA, CDR3 protein. The D gene is left open where the match is weak. Clone size is shown for a subset of rows, as once, few, many or a class of expanded clone.

>TRBV27|once|TRBJ1-5|NA
TGTGCCAGCGGACAGACCGATCAGCCCCAGCATTTT
CASGQTDQPQHF
>TRBV30|few|TRBJ1-2|NA
TGTGCCTGGAGTATGGCAGGTATTATCTATGGCTACACCTTC
CAWSMAGIIYGYTF
>TRBV5-4|NA|TRBJ1-3|NA
TGTGCCAGCAGCTCCAGGGTTGGAAACACCATATATTTT
CASSSRVGNTIYF
>TRBV5-5|NA|TRBJ2-7|TRBD1
TGTGCCAGCAGCTTGCTAGGGACAGGGGGCATCGACGAGCAGTACTTC
CASSLLGTGGIDEQYF
>TRBV6-5|NA|TRBJ2-7|TRBD2
TGTGCCAGCAGGGGGACTAGCGGGAGAGACGAGCAGTACTTC
CASRGTSGRDEQYF
>TRBV27|NA|TRBJ2-7|NA
TGTGCCAGCGGTGGGGGACTGACCTTGCACGAGCAGTACTTC
CASGGGLTLHEQYF
>TRBV3-1/TRBV3-2|NA|TRBJ2-2|TRBD2
TGTGCCAGCAGTCGATATAGCGGGAGGGAAATGACGGGGACCGGGGAGCTGTTTTTT
CASSRYSGREMTGTGELFF
>TRBV2|NA|TRBJ2-3|TRBD2
TGTGCCAGCAGTCGAAGAACCCTTACTAGCGGGACCACAGATACGCAGTATTTT
CASSRRTLTSGTTDTQYF
>TRBV2|NA|TRBJ1-2|NA
TGTGCCAGCCTAAGTCGGGACTATGGCTACACCTTC
CASLSRDYGYTF
>TRBV11-3|NA|TRBJ2-1|TRBD2
TGTGCCAGCAGCTTACTAACTAGCGGGAGTAACGATGAGCAGTTCTTC
CASSLLTSGSNDEQFF
>TRBV7-9|NA|TRBJ2-5|NA
TGTGCCAGCAGCTTCGGCGGTATGGCTTTTGAAGAGACCCAGTACTTC
CASSFGGMAFEETQYF
>TRBV18|NA|TRBJ2-3|TRBD2
TGTGCCAGCTCACGCACGGGACTAGCGGGAGTGGGTGCAGATACGCAGTATTTT
CASSRTGLAGVGADTQYF
>TRBV6-5|NA|TRBJ1-2|NA
TGTGCCAGCAGTACACTCGTTGGGCAGGCTGGCTACACCTTC
CASSTLVGQAGYTF
>TRBV20-1|NA|TRBJ1-1|NA
TGCAGTGCTAGTAAGGAACGGCGGGAAGCTTTCTTT
CSASKERREAFF
>TRBV10-3|NA|TRBJ2-7|TRBD2
TGTGCCATCAGTGGTAGACTAGCGGGAGGGGTCGACGAGCAGTACTTC
CAISGRLAGGVDEQYF
>TRBV10-3|NA|TRBJ1-2|NA
TGTGCCATCAGTGAAAGGGCAGGGGTCGGCTACACCTTC
CAISERAGVGYTF
>TRBV24-1|NA|TRBJ1-1|TRBD1
TGTGCCACCAGTGACTCCCAGGGGGCCTTCCCGGCGAACACTGAAGCTTTCTTT
CATSDSQGAFPANTEAFF
>TRBV21-1|once|TRBJ1-5|NA
TGTGCCAGCAGCGCCTATCGACGAGACAGGGGGCAGAAGCCCCAGCATTTT
CASSAYRRDRGQKPQHF
>TRBV19|NA|TRBJ2-1|TRBD2
TGTGCCAGTAGTATAGACGGGACTAGCGGGAGTTTCTACAATGAGCAGTTCTTC
CASSIDGTSGSFYNEQFF
>TRBV10-1|NA|TRBJ2-7|NA
TGCGCCAGCAGCTCAGGATCGATTCACGGCGAGCAGTACTTC
CASSSGSIHGEQYF
>TRBV18|once|TRBJ1-5|TRBD1
TGTGCCAGCTCCGCCACAGGGGGAAATCAGCCCCAGCATTTT
CASSATGGNQPQHF
>TRBV27|NA|TRBJ2-2|TRBD2
TGTGCCAGCAAGGGACTAGCGGCGAACACCGGGGAGCTGTTTTTT
CASKGLAANTGELFF
>TRBV19|NA|TRBJ1-3|NA
TGTGCCAGTAGTATTGATCGGGGAAACACCATATATTTT
CASSIDRGNTIYF
>TRBV6-2/TRBV6-3|NA|TRBJ1-5|NA
TGTGCCAGCAGTTACCTCGCGCGGGGTACTCAGCCCCAGCATTTT
CASSYLARGTQPQHF
>TRBV5-1|NA|TRBJ2-5|TRBD2
TGCGCCAGCAGCGGCTCCGGGACTAGGGAGACCCAGTACTTC
CASSGSGTRETQYF
>TRBV7-2|NA|TRBJ1-2|TRBD1
TGTGCCAGCAGCTCCCTCAGGGGGCGAAATGGCTACACCTTC
CASSSLRGRNGYTF
>TRBV10-2|few|TRBJ1-1|NA
TGCGCCAGCAGTGAGGACATGAACACTGAAGCTTTCTTT
CASSEDMNTEAFF
>TRBV7-9|NA|TRBJ1-1|TRBD1
TGTGCCAGCAGCTTTGGGGACAGGTACAACACTGAAGCTTTCTTT
CASSFGDRYNTEAFF
>TRBV6-5|NA|TRBJ2-1|TRBD2
TGTGCCAGCAGCCCACTAGCGGGAGGGGGTGTTGAGCAGTTCTTC
CASSPLAGGGVEQFF
>TRBV27|NA|TRBJ1-1|NA
TGTGCCAGCGCTGCGGGGCCTTACACTGAAGCTTTCTTT
CASAAGPYTEAFF
>TRBV5-4|NA|TRBJ2-7|TRBD2
TGTGCCAGCAGCTTGGGTACTAGCGGGAGCTCCTACGAGCAGTACTTC
CASSLGTSGSSYEQYF
>TRBV5-6|NA|TRBJ2-5|TRBD1
TGTGCCAGCAGCCCGGACAGGGGGTTCCAGGAGACCCAGTACTTC
CASSPDRGFQETQYF
>TRBV6-5|NA|TRBJ1-5|NA
TGTGCCAGCAGCTCCGAACTACATCAGCCCCAGCATTTT
CASSSELHQPQHF
>TRBV5-6|NA|TRBJ2-7|NA
TGTGCCAGCAGCTTGGGGGTAGCGGTCACCTACGAGCAGTACTTC
CASSLGVAVTYEQYF
>TRBV6-1|NA|TRBJ1-6|NA
TGTGCCAGCAGTGAAGGACAGGAATATTCACCCCTCCACTTT
CASSEGQEYSPLHF
>TRBV10-3|NA|TRBJ1-1|TRBD1
TGTGCCATCCGTGACAGGGGCCGCCCAGTGGACACTGAAGCTTTCTTT
CAIRDRGRPVDTEAFF
>TRBV5-1|NA|TRBJ2-1|TRBD2
TGCGCCAGCGGGGGGACTAGCGGAAAAAACAATGAGCAGTTCTTC
CASGGTSGKNNEQFF
>TRBV4-2|NA|TRBJ2-1|TRBD2
TGTGCCAGCAGCCAGGGACTAGCGGGAGGAGGAACCTACAATGAGCAGTTCTTC
CASSQGLAGGGTYNEQFF
>TRBV7-2|once|TRBJ2-2|NA
TGTGCCAGCAGCTTTCTTTCCTCCGGGGAGCTGTTTTTT
CASSFLSSGELFF
>TRBV28|NA|TRBJ2-7|TRBD2
TGTGCCAGCAGTACCGGGACTAGCGGGAGTAAGGACTTC
CASSTGTSGSKDF
>TRBV6-2/TRBV6-3|NA|TRBJ2-4|NA
TGTGCCAGCAGTCCGAATCCGGACAGCTGGAGACTAGCCAAAAACATTCAGTACTTC
CASSPNPDSWRLAKNIQYF
>TRBV5-4|NA|TRBJ2-3|TRBD2
TGTGCCAGCAGCTTAGGCGGGAGGGGCACAGATACGCAGTATTTT
CASSLGGRGTDTQYF
>TRBV6-9|NA|TRBJ1-2|TRBD1
TGTGCCAGCAAGGTGGCTCCTGGACAGGACTATGGCTACACCTTC
CASKVAPGQDYGYTF
>TRBV5-5|NA|TRBJ2-3|NA
TGTGCCAGCAGCTTCAATACACAGGGCACGCAGTATTTT
CASSFNTQGTQYF
>TRBV4-1|NA|TRBJ2-7|NA
TGCGCCAGCAGCCAAGAATTCGGGGACGAGCAGTACTTC
CASSQEFGDEQYF
>TRBV30|NA|TRBJ2-7|TRBD1
TGTGCCTGGAGGGCAGGACAGGGACGGCACGAGCAGTACTTC
CAWRAGQGRHEQYF
>TRBV27|NA|TRBJ1-1|NA
TGTGCCAGCAGTTTTAACGGGGGTAGGGTGGGTGTCGGGAACACTGAAGCTTTCTTT
CASSFNGGRVGVGNTEAFF
>TRBV19|once|TRBJ2-1|TRBD2
TGTGCCAGTAGTACGGGGGGGGTCTCCTACAATGAGCAGTTCTTC
CASSTGGVSYNEQFF
>TRBV19|once|TRBJ1-4|NA
TGTGCCAGTAGTATTGAAGGGAGGGAAAAACTGTTTTTT
CASSIEGREKLFF
>TRBV3-1/TRBV3-2|once|TRBJ2-7|TRBD2
TGTGCCAGCAGCCAAATTCTAGCGGGAGGCAACGAGCAGTACTTC
CASSQILAGGNEQYF
>TRBV5-1|NA|TRBJ2-2|TRBD2
TGCGCCAGCAGCACGGGACTAGCGGGATGGACCGGGGAGCTGTTTTTT
CASSTGLAGWTGELFF